These T cell receptor beta chains were read from a single sample in a study of cytomegalovirus exposure and HLA in healthy donors. The table came from immunoSEQ multiplex PCR; TCRdb's copy has only in-frame clones and leaves some out. The table has around 30,000 clones, about 60% seen once; the top ten hold about a fifth. Sample: PBMCs. The receptors shown here come from a man aged 50 or older in good health and CMV-seropositive. Each CDR3 is given with its conserved first and last residue. A D gene is named only where the DNA matches it firmly. Only some rows state a clone size, as once, few, many or a class for expanded clones.

clone size	D gene	V gene	J gene	CDR3 protein	CDR3 DNA
NA	NA	TRBV19	TRBJ1-5	CASSMRDSSFHF	TGTGCCAGTAGTATGCGGGACTCCTCCTTCCATTTT
NA	TRBD1	TRBV30	TRBJ2-5	CAWSITGGRETQYF	TGTGCCTGGAGCATCACAGGGGGCAGGGAGACCCAGTACTTC
NA	NA	TRBV6-4	TRBJ2-1	CASSERESSYNEQFF	TGTGCCAGCAGTGAAAGGGAGAGCTCCTACAATGAGCAGTTCTTC
NA	NA	TRBV30	TRBJ1-1	CAWSVPKGAVFAFF	TGTGCCTGGAGTGTACCTAAAGGGGCTGTATTTGCTTTCTTT
NA	NA	TRBV2	TRBJ1-2	CASSVIPSANYGYTF	TGTGCCAGCAGTGTAATACCGTCAGCTAACTATGGCTACACCTTC
NA	TRBD2	TRBV29-1	TRBJ2-5	CSAEGLAGKETQYF	TGCAGCGCTGAGGGACTAGCGGGGAAAGAGACCCAGTACTTC
NA	NA	TRBV10-2	TRBJ2-2	CASSEALRELFF	TGCGCCAGCAGTGAGGCGCTCCGGGAGCTGTTTTTT
NA	TRBD1	TRBV18	TRBJ1-5	CASSPDRGGNQPQHF	TGTGCCAGCTCTCCGGACAGGGGAGGCAATCAGCCCCAGCATTTT
NA	TRBD1	TRBV18	TRBJ1-2	CASSPRQGESYTF	TGTGCCAGTTCACCGCGTCAGGGGGAAAGCTACACCTTC
NA	NA	TRBV30	TRBJ1-5	CAWSEGQINQPQHF	TGTGCCTGGAGCGAGGGACAAATCAATCAGCCCCAGCATTTT
few	NA	TRBV29-1	TRBJ2-7	CSVGLRDGLQYEQYF	TGCAGCGTTGGGTTGAGGGACGGACTACAGTACGAGCAGTACTTC
few	NA	TRBV5-1	TRBJ2-3	CASRGATDTQYF	TGCGCCAGCAGGGGGGCCACAGATACGCAGTATTTT
once	TRBD2	TRBV6-5	TRBJ2-2	CASSYWTSGSELFF	TGTGCCAGCAGTTACTGGACTAGCGGGAGTGAGCTGTTTTTT
NA	NA	TRBV28	TRBJ1-6	CASSSRGSYNSPLHF	TGTGCCTCCTCCTCCCGGGGCTCCTATAATTCACCCCTCCACTTT
NA	TRBD1	TRBV4-2	TRBJ1-4	CASSQSGQGASNEKLFF	TGTGCCAGCAGCCAATCCGGTCAGGGGGCTTCTAATGAAAAACTGTTTTTT
NA	TRBD1	TRBV4-2	TRBJ1-4	CASSQAGGQGIEKLFF	TGTGCCAGCAGCCAAGCCGGGGGACAGGGTATTGAAAAACTGTTTTTT
NA	NA	TRBV6-5	TRBJ2-3	CASSYTGTDTQYF	TGTGCCAGCAGTTACACAGGCACAGATACGCAGTATTTT